What follows describes a single T cell receptor (beta chain). This receptor's antigen is unknown. There are no base qualities to consult, and no much larger clone falls within one base. According to the germline V gene, CDR1 reads LGHNT and CDR2 reads FRNRAP. The junction carries 10 bases between V and J, which are trimmed by 6 bases and 7 bases respectively. The CDR3 has 12 amino acids, counting the end cysteine and phenylalanine. Here the CDR3 DNA is all that survives: 36 bases in frame from base 1. Receptors were amplified or captured by the immunoSEQ multiplex PCR assay. The table comes from immuneACCESS by way of TCRdb, which keeps in-frame sequences with V and J called. Part of the clones is missing from these tables; in studies checked, under half for an unresolved V gene and the rest for unknown reasons. This sample comprises tens of thousands of clones, about 82% of them detected only once. The ten largest clones capture around 20% of the sample.

The sample belongs to a study of control samples from healthy donors and cancer patients (dated by TCRdb to the early 2020s). The sample was blood. The chain is encoded by TRBV12-5 joined to TRBJ1-5; D gene: possibly TRBD1, on 6 matching bases. This sequence originates from a man in his thirties or forties in good health. The CDR3 in this case is CASGSGGQPQHF. The bases are TGTGCTAGTGGATCTGGGGGCCAGCCCCAGCATTTT.